This entry features one T cell receptor (beta chain) sequence. The junction had 2 bases not matched to a gene; V was cut back by 0 bases and J by 2 bases. CDR1 is SGHRS and CDR2 is YFSETQ in the germline V gene. The CDR3 is 15 amino acids. The source of the sample is a study of blood T cell repertoires in COVID-19. This table comes from immunoSEQ multiplex PCR, and its TCRdb copy is limited to in-frame clones, with some not included. The sample shows roughly 250,000 clones, around 82% of them seen only once. The rearrangement links TRBV5-1 to TRBJ2-7; 10 bases line up with TRBD2. The sample comprised peripheral blood. The origin of this receptor is an elderly woman with active or convalescent COVID-19. This CDR3 is CASSLELAGTYEQYF. The CDR3 nucleotides are TGCGCCAGCAGCTTGGAACTAGCGGGAACCTACGAGCAGTACTTC.